This passage covers 12 T cell receptor beta chains from one sample sequenced in a study of blood T cell repertoires in COVID-19. Sequencing used immunoSEQ multiplex PCR; TCRdb keeps in-frame clones, though not all of them. Among some 290,000 clones, roughly 89% were seen once, and the ten largest hold around 0.97%. The sample was peripheral blood. These receptors came from a middle-aged woman with COVID-19, enrolled during active disease.

This chain connects TRBV6-5 to TRBJ1-3, with D unclear. CDR3 length: 11 residues. Germline CDR1 MNHEY, CDR2 SVGAGI. The ends were cut back, 8 bases at V and 4 bases at J, with 6 bases in the middle. CDR3 sequence: CASAEGNTIYF. The CDR3 region has the DNA TGTGCCAGCGCTGAGGGAAACACCATATATTTT.

The chain links TRBV19 to TRBJ1-1; 8 nucleotides match TRBD1. The germline V gene has CDR1 LNHDA and CDR2 SQIVND (reference sequence). This CDR3 comprises 13 residues. Trimming cost V 6 bases and J 0 bases; bases outside gene matches: 0. In nucleotides, the CDR3 is TGTGCCAGTAGGGACAGGGTGAACACTGAAGCTTTCTTT. Residues: CASRDRVNTEAFF.

The V call is TRBV27, the J call TRBJ1-5; 7 bases are a match to TRBD1. Germline CDR1 reads MNHEY; CDR2 reads SMNVEV (reference sequence). Trimming took 5 bases from V and 5 from J; bases not matched to a gene: 3. The CDR3 covers 13 residues. The CDR3: CASSPGTDQPQHF. CDR3 in DNA: TGTGCCAGCAGTCCCGGGACAGATCAGCCCCAGCATTTT.

V is TRBV19 and J is TRBJ1-2; 8 bases are shared with TRBD1. From germline, CDR1 is LNHDA and CDR2 SQIVND (reference sequence). V dropped 3 bases and J dropped 8; count of bases not matched to a gene: 5. The CDR3 is 13 amino acids. The CDR3 is CASSMTGARGYTF. CDR3 nucleotide sequence: TGTGCCAGTAGTATGACAGGGGCGCGAGGCTACACCTTC.

This chain connects TRBV4-1 to TRBJ1-1; D gene unclear. Germline lookup yields CDR1 MGHRA and CDR2 YSYEKL. Trimming took off 4 bases at V and 7 bases at J, with 16 bases between the two ends. This CDR3 is built from 14 residues. Here the CDR3 DNA reads TGCGCCAGCAGCCCACATTACGCGGGGTATGAAGCTTTCTTT. Translation: CASSPHYAGYEAFF.

This rearrangement joins TRBV14 to TRBJ1-6; possible D gene TRBD1, 5 bases. The CDR3 has 17 residues. Germline V gene sequence: CDR1 SGHDN, CDR2 FVKESK. The germline V and J ends were trimmed by 1 base and 10 bases, with 20 bases remaining between them. CDR3 nucleotides: TGTGCCAGCAGCCAAGCGGGTAGGGGAGGGTTCAACTCACCCCTCCACTTT. It translates to CASSQAGRGGFNSPLHF. Full variable domain (remainder filled in from reference TRBV14 and TRBJ1-6): EAGVTQFPSHSVIEKGQTVTLRCDPISGHDNLYWYRRVMGKEIKFLLHFVKESKQDESGMPNNRFLAERTGGTYSTLKVQPAELEDSGVYFCASSQAGRGGFNSPLHFGNGTRLTVT.

As concerns this clone: Other DNA sequences in this specimen translate into the identical CDR3. The J gene is TRBJ1-2, the V gene TRBV6-5; TRBD1 matches 7 bases. Germline assignment: CDR1 MNHEY and CDR2 SVGAGI. V was pared by 0 bases and J by 5 bases, with 3 bases of the junction left unmatched. This CDR3 spans 14 amino acids. The CDR3 protein is CASSYSDRIYGYTF. The CDR3 bases are TGTGCCAGCAGTTACTCGGACAGGATATATGGCTACACCTTC.

J is TRBJ1-5 and V is TRBV19; D uncertain. Trimming shortened V by 0 bases and J by 6 bases, and 18 bases separated the two germline ends. This CDR3 is 17 amino acids long. The germline V gene encodes CDR1 LNHDA and CDR2 SQIVND (reference sequence). CDR3 in amino acids: CASSIEAAAERSQPQHF. The CDR3 region has the DNA TGTGCCAGTAGTATAGAGGCGGCAGCCGAAAGGAGTCAGCCCCAGCATTTT.

The gene calls are TRBV14 and TRBJ2-4; TRBD1 agrees at 7 bases. Germline CDR1 reads SGHDN; CDR2 reads FVKESK. Trimming cost V 4 bases and J 15 bases; bases outside gene matches: 27. The CDR3 runs 18 residues. This CDR3 reads CASSPEGQNFARPPPRYF. Here the CDR3 DNA reads TGTGCCAGCAGCCCCGAGGGACAGAACTTCGCCCGGCCCCCTCCCCGGTACTTC.

This clone occurred once. The chain recombines TRBV7-8 with TRBJ1-3; TRBD1 aligns across 7 bases. The J segment lost 8 bases and the V segment lost 5 bases, leaving 12 bases of the junction unmatched. The CDR3 loop spans 15 amino acids. Germline CDR1 SGHVS, CDR2 FQNEAQ. The CDR3 DNA is TGTGCCAGCAGCAAAAACAGGGGCTCGTTGGACACCATATATTTT. Amino acids: CASSKNRGSLDTIYF.

This sequence joins TRBV7-3 and TRBJ2-1, with 14 nucleotides matching TRBD2. After removal of 4 bases from V and 9 bases from J, the junction contained 5 bases not matched to a gene. The CDR3 spans 15 residues. The V gene's germline CDR1 is SGHTA and CDR2 FQGTGA. For the CDR3, the DNA is TGTGCCAGCAGCTCGACTAGCGGGGGGGTTGGTGAGCAGTTCTTC. It specifies CASSSTSGGVGEQFF.

The chain is built from TRBV6-5 and TRBJ2-5; 8 bases agree with TRBD1. Germline V CDR1 and CDR2: MNHEY, SVGAGI. V was clipped by 6 bases and J by 5 bases; unmatched bases: 5. CDR3 length equals 13 residues. The CDR3 sequence is CASSRQGWETQYF. The CDR3 DNA sequence: TGTGCCAGCAGCAGACAGGGGTGGGAGACCCAGTACTTC.